The entry below describes one TCR beta chain. The antigen is unknown. Germline CDR1 is SGHTA and CDR2 is FQGTGA. There are 16 residues in the CDR3. V lost 5 bases, J lost 5 bases, and 8 bases stayed unmatched. This record comes from a study of T-cell memory formation after mild COVID-19. Study-wide findings and caveats: A second wave expanding day 15 to 37 was CD4+-biased; contracting clones were balanced. The study found contracting CD4+ clones mainly in CM and EM and contracting CD8+ clones in EMRA.

Using constant-segment primers, 5'RACE produced TCR alpha and TCR beta cDNA libraries carrying sample barcodes and UMIs. TCRdb re-derived calls from the 5' RACE reads in MiXCR, one entry per CDR3 protein. This table has about 360,000 distinct CDR3 sequences, 10% to 15% appearing once. The source material was PBMCs or a T cell subset sorted from them (not recorded which). The J gene is TRBJ2-3, the V gene TRBV7-3; 12 positions agree with TRBD2. The receptor was isolated from a young man who had mild COVID-19 (a few samples of this study predate the infection). Cell type and time point are not known. The CDR3 coding sequence is TGTGCCAGCAGCAGTGGACTAGCGGGGAGAGGAGATACGCAGTATTTT. Its protein product is CASSSGLAGRGDTQYF.